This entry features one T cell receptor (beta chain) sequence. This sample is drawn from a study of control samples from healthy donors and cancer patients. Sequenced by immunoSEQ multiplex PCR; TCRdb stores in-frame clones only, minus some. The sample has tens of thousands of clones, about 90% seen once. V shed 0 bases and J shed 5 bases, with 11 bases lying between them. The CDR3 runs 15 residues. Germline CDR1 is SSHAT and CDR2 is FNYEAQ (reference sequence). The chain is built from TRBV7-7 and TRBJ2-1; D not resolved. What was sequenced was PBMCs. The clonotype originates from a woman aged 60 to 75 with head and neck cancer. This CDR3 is CASSLAGRKDNEQFF. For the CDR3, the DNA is TGTGCCAGCAGCTTAGCAGGGCGTAAGGACAATGAGCAGTTCTTC.